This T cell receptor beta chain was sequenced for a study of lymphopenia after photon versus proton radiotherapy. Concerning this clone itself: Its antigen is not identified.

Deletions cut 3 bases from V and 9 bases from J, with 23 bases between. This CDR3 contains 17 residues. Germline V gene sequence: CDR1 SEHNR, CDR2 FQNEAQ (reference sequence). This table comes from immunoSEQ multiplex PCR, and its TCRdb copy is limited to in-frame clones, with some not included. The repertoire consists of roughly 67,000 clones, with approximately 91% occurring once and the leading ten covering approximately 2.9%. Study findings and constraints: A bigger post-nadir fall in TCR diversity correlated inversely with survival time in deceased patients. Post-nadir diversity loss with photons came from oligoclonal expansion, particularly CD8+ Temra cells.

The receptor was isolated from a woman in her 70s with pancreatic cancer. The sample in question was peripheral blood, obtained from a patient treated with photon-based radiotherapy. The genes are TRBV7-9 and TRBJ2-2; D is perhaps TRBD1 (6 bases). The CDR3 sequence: CASSFHRTDSYDRELFF. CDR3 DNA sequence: TGTGCCAGCAGCTTTCATAGAACGGACAGTTACGACCGGGAGCTGTTTTTT.